The rows below give T cell receptor beta chains drawn from one sample of a study of blood T cells in healthy people across ages. TCRdb used MiXCR to reprocess the 5' RACE reads, holding one entry per CDR3 protein. Of around 750,000 distinct CDR3 sequences listed, roughly 53% are singletons. The sequenced material came from blood. Every receptor here comes from an elderly man in good health. CDR3s include the opening cysteine and the closing phenylalanine or tryptophan. D genes are given only for firm matches. Rows give clone size only sometimes, using once, few, many, or a class for an expanded clone.

>TRBV30|NA|NA|TRBJ1-2
CASNGQFDGYGYTF
TGTGCCTCCAATGGGCAGTTCGACGGCTATGGCTACACCTTC
>TRBV12-3/TRBV12-4|NA|TRBD2|TRBJ2-4
CVSAVPKPSGGNIQYF
TGTGTCAGCGCAGTCCCTAAGCCTAGCGGGGGGAACATTCAGTACTTC
>TRBV7-9|NA|TRBD2|TRBJ2-5
CASSLSTGTSGRETQYF
TGTGCCAGCAGCTTATCAACCGGGACTAGCGGGAGAGAGACCCAGTACTTC
>TRBV5-1|NA|NA|TRBJ1-4
CASSTGQNEKLFF
TGCGCCAGCAGCACCGGACAAAATGAAAAACTGTTTTTT
>TRBV6-2/TRBV6-3|NA|NA|TRBJ2-3
CASSPPPTQYF
TGTGCCAGCAGTCCCCCCCCTACGCAGTATTTT
>TRBV3-1|few|NA|TRBJ2-3
CASSQRAGNTDTQYF
TGTGCCAGCAGCCAACGGGCAGGGAACACAGATACGCAGTATTTT
>TRBV6-5|NA|NA|TRBJ1-2
CASSPQGRYGYTF
TGTGCCAGCAGTCCCCAGGGTCGGTATGGCTACACCTTC
>TRBV29-1|NA|NA|TRBJ1-2
CSVARGTTGGYTF
TGCAGCGTTGCGAGGGGGACGACGGGGGGCTACACCTTC
>TRBV6-1|NA|NA|TRBJ1-2
CASRDLGLVNYGYTF
TGTGCCAGCAGGGATCTGGGATTGGTTAACTATGGCTACACCTTC
>TRBV20-1|NA|TRBD2|TRBJ2-3
CSEQRDYTDTQYF
TGCAGTGAACAGCGGGACTACACAGATACGCAGTATTTT
>TRBV12-3/TRBV12-4|NA|NA|TRBJ2-3
CASSGGRHHRYAYF
TGTGCCAGCAGCGGGGGAAGGCACCACAGATACGCGTATTTT
>TRBV5-1|NA|TRBD2|TRBJ2-1
CASSVGLAGVYEQFF
TGCGCCAGCAGCGTGGGACTAGCGGGAGTTTATGAGCAGTTCTTC
>TRBV29-1|few|NA|TRBJ2-1
CSVSAPFEQFF
TGCAGCGTTTCTGCGCCGTTTGAGCAGTTCTTC
>TRBV5-4|NA|NA|TRBJ1-4
CASSLGERNEKLFF
TGTGCCAGCAGCTTGGGGGAGAGAAATGAAAAACTGTTTTTT
>TRBV7-2|NA|NA|TRBJ2-5
CASSLDGTHQETQYF
TGTGCCAGCAGCCTAGACGGGACTCACCAAGAGACCCAGTACTTC
>TRBV5-1|few|TRBD1|TRBJ2-7
CASSLTGDSYEQYF
TGTGCCAGCAGCCTTACAGGGGACTCCTACGAGCAGTACTTC
>TRBV18|NA|NA|TRBJ2-3
CASSPKDGDTQYF
TGTGCCAGCTCACCAAAGGACGGAGATACGCAGTATTTT
>TRBV29-1|NA|NA|TRBJ2-5
CSVSGRDGRETQYF
TGCAGCGTATCCGGGCGGGATGGTAGAGAGACCCAGTACTTC
>TRBV5-1|few|NA|TRBJ2-7
CASSLGGTAGHEQYF
TGCGCCAGCAGCTTGGGCGGGACAGCCGGGCACGAGCAGTACTTC
>TRBV9|NA|NA|TRBJ2-1
CASSVSSSYNEQFF
TGTGCCAGCAGCGTTTCATCCAGTTACAATGAGCAGTTCTTC
>TRBV18|NA|NA|TRBJ2-7
CASSPLIGAGGSYEQYF
TGTGCCAGCTCACCACTGATAGGGGCAGGAGGCTCCTACGAGCAGTACTTC
>TRBV28|few|TRBD1|TRBJ1-6
CASTRTGELGPPLHF
TGTGCCAGCACCCGGACAGGGGAGTTGGGTCCACCCCTCCACTTT
>TRBV6-5|NA|NA|TRBJ1-2
CASSTYREANYGYTF
TGTGCCAGCAGTACCTACAGGGAAGCTAACTATGGCTACACCTTC
>TRBV10-3|NA|TRBD2|TRBJ2-1
CAISEVAGKGNEQFF
TGTGCCATCAGTGAGGTAGCGGGAAAGGGAAATGAGCAGTTCTTC
>TRBV29-1|NA|TRBD1|TRBJ2-5
CSGRGPRQGAGETQYF
TGCAGCGGGAGGGGCCCTCGACAGGGGGCGGGAGAGACCCAGTACTTC
>TRBV2|NA|TRBD1|TRBJ2-1
CASRDRRYNEQFF
TGTGCCTCCAGGGACAGGAGGTACAATGAGCAGTTCTTC
>TRBV5-1|NA|NA|TRBJ2-5
CASSTSGTASTGEQYF
TGCGCCAGCAGCACCTCCGGGACCGCATCTACGGGGGAGCAGTACTTC
>TRBV6-4|NA|NA|TRBJ1-5
CASSAERESMGNQPQHF
TGTGCCAGCAGTGCGGAAAGAGAATCAATGGGCAATCAGCCCCAGCATTTT
>TRBV6-6|NA|NA|TRBJ2-1
CASSYSWPEQFF
TGTGCCAGCAGTTACTCGTGGCCTGAGCAGTTCTTC
>TRBV20-1|NA|TRBD2|TRBJ2-1
CSQTPTSGSYNEQFF
TGCAGCCAAACCCCCACTAGCGGGAGCTACAATGAGCAGTTCTTC
>TRBV5-1|NA|NA|TRBJ1-1
CASSLEAVWSTEAFF
TGCGCCAGCAGCTTGGAGGCGGTTTGGAGCACTGAAGCTTTCTTT
>TRBV5-1|NA|NA|TRBJ2-7
CASSSGPQSSYEQYF
TGCGCCAGCAGCTCCGGCCCCCAGTCGTCCTACGAGCAGTACTTC
>TRBV12-3/TRBV12-4|NA|NA|TRBJ1-2
CASSSGWVSYGYTF
TGTGCCAGCAGTTCTGGCTGGGTGAGCTATGGCTACACCTTC
>TRBV6-1|NA|TRBD1|TRBJ1-2
CASSDPGQGVYGYTF
TGTGCCAGCAGTGATCCGGGACAGGGGGTTTATGGCTACACCTTC
>TRBV28|few|NA|TRBJ1-4
CASSSGPATNEKLFF
TGTGCCAGCAGTTCCGGACCTGCAACTAATGAAAAACTGTTTTTT
>TRBV15|NA|TRBD1|TRBJ2-6
CATRGRTGSNVLTF
TGTGCGACCAGAGGACGGACAGGGTCCAACGTCCTGACTTTC
>TRBV10-3|NA|NA|TRBJ2-1
CAISSESNEQFF
TGTGCCATCTCCAGTGAGAGTAATGAGCAGTTCTTC
>TRBV18|NA|NA|TRBJ2-1
CASSPEGSSYNGQFF
TGTGCCAGCTCACCGGAGGGAAGCTCCTACAATGGGCAGTTCTTC
>TRBV18|NA|NA|TRBJ2-1
CASSPDRNNEQFF
TGTGCCAGCTCACCGGACCGAAACAATGAGCAGTTCTTC
>TRBV29-1|few|TRBD2|TRBJ2-1
CSVTSGSSNFEQFF
TGCAGCGTAACTAGCGGGAGCTCTAACTTTGAGCAGTTCTTC
>TRBV6-5|NA|NA|TRBJ1-1
CASGRGGAEAFF
TGTGCCAGCGGCAGGGGAGGGGCTGAAGCTTTCTTT
>TRBV6-5|NA|NA|TRBJ2-7
CASSSQGRLVYEQYF
TGTGCCAGCAGTTCCCAGGGTCGGTTAGTCTACGAGCAGTACTTC
>TRBV29-1|NA|NA|TRBJ1-4
CSVAATNEKLFF
TGCAGCGTTGCAGCAACTAATGAAAAACTGTTTTTT
>TRBV7-8|few|TRBD2|TRBJ2-3
CASSFGTAGLVDTQYF
TGTGCCAGCAGCTTTGGAACAGCGGGATTGGTTGATACGCAGTATTTT